These T cell receptor beta chains were read from a single sample in a study of OX40 agonist ivuxolimab in advanced cancers. Here immunoSEQ multiplex PCR was the method, and the copy in TCRdb shows in-frame clones only, minus some. The sample yields tens of thousands of clones, around 87% seen once. The sample was CD4+ or CD8+ T cells sorted from blood, taken in a trial of the OX40 agonist ivuxolimab. These receptors all come from an adult with an advanced solid tumor such as melanoma, head and neck, liver or kidney cancer. The CDR3 runs from the conserved cysteine through the conserved F or W. The order of the fields is CDR3 protein, CDR3 DNA, V gene, clone size, J gene, CDR3 length, D gene. A D gene is named only where the DNA matches it firmly. Size tells how often a clone was seen (once, few, many) or the class of an expanded clone, and some rows leave it out.

CASSPPQYNEQFF,TGTGCCAGCTCACCACCGCAGTACAATGAGCAGTTCTTC,TRBV18,.,TRBJ2-1,13,.
CASSVGFGSGELFF,TGTGCCAGCAGCGTCGGATTCGGTTCCGGGGAGCTGTTTTTT,TRBV5-6,once,TRBJ2-2,14,.
CASSLALTGANVLTF,TGTGCCAGCAGCTTAGCGTTAACTGGGGCCAACGTCCTGACTTTC,TRBV7-6,.,TRBJ2-6,15,.
CASSARTGYNSPLHF,TGTGCCAGCAGTGCCCGGACAGGCTATAATTCACCCCTCCACTTT,TRBV6-1,.,TRBJ1-6,15,TRBD1
CASSPGDTQYF,TGTGCCAGCTCACCGGGGGATACGCAGTATTTT,TRBV18,.,TRBJ2-3,11,.
CASSVQTRADTQYF,TGTGCCAGCAGCGTACAGACTAGAGCAGATACGCAGTATTTT,TRBV9,once,TRBJ2-3,14,.
CASSLLTDTQYF,TGTGCCAGCAGCTTACTGACAGATACGCAGTATTTT,TRBV7-9,few,TRBJ2-3,12,.
CASSIRGDNQPQHF,TGTGCCAGTAGTATAAGGGGGGACAATCAGCCCCAGCATTTT,TRBV19,.,TRBJ1-5,14,.
CASSLELLPGEDGYTF,TGTGCCAGCAGCTTAGAACTCCTTCCGGGGGAGGATGGCTACACCTTC,TRBV11-2,.,TRBJ1-2,16,.
CATLAGGSTDTQYF,TGTGCCACACTAGCGGGGGGGAGCACAGATACGCAGTATTTT,TRBV7-9,.,TRBJ2-3,14,TRBD2
CASSYSVGYEAFF,TGTGCCAGCAGTTACTCGGTAGGGTATGAAGCTTTCTTT,TRBV6-5,.,TRBJ1-1,13,.
CASSNLRLASAYEQYF,TGTGCCAGCAGTAACCTTCGTTTAGCCTCGGCCTACGAGCAGTACTTC,TRBV28,.,TRBJ2-7,16,.
CASRGRGEANYGYTF,TGTGCCAGCAGGGGCCGGGGGGAAGCTAACTATGGCTACACCTTC,TRBV27,.,TRBJ1-2,15,.
CASSHISYNEQFF,TGTGCCAGCAGCCATATCTCCTACAATGAGCAGTTCTTC,TRBV11-2,.,TRBJ2-1,13,.
CASSHSQRALTGELFF,TGTGCCAGCAGCCACTCACAGAGAGCTCTCACCGGGGAGCTGTTTTTT,TRBV4-2,.,TRBJ2-2,16,.
CASSLHQREEISEQYF,TGTGCCAGCAGCCTCCATCAGCGGGAGGAGATTAGCGAGCAGTACTTC,TRBV4-2,.,TRBJ2-7,16,TRBD2
CASTLGGGPTYEQYF,TGTGCCAGCACCTTGGGCGGGGGGCCCACCTACGAGCAGTACTTC,TRBV21-1,.,TRBJ2-7,15,.
CASSLGGGQPQHF,TGTGCCAGCAGCTTGGGAGGGGGTCAGCCCCAGCATTTT,TRBV5-4,.,TRBJ1-5,13,.
CASGRQGYYGYTF,TGTGCCAGCGGCAGACAGGGGTACTATGGCTACACCTTC,TRBV6-1,.,TRBJ1-2,13,TRBD1
CASKPYELRAGAKTYEQYF,TGTGCCAGCAAACCATACGAACTTCGGGCGGGGGCCAAGACCTACGAGCAGTACTTC,TRBV28,.,TRBJ2-7,19,.
CASKESSYEQYF,TGTGCCAGCAAGGAGAGCTCCTACGAGCAGTACTTC,TRBV6-4,.,TRBJ2-7,12,.
CASSQPGGSLGGYTF,TGTGCCAGCTCACAGCCCGGGGGCTCCCTAGGTGGCTACACCTTC,TRBV18,.,TRBJ1-2,15,.
CASSLGTSGYYEQYF,TGTGCCAGCAGCTTGGGGACTAGCGGTTATTACGAGCAGTACTTC,TRBV5-6,.,TRBJ2-7,15,TRBD2
CASSEGHLGPYEQYF,TGTGCCAGCAGTGAAGGACACCTGGGCCCATACGAGCAGTACTTC,TRBV6-1,.,TRBJ2-7,15,.
CASSLNTNTGELFF,TGTGCCAGCAGCTTAAACACCAACACCGGGGAGCTGTTTTTT,TRBV7-2,.,TRBJ2-2,14,.
CASSLQGYTEAFF,TGTGCCAGCAGCTTACAGGGCTACACTGAAGCTTTCTTT,TRBV7-6,.,TRBJ1-1,13,.
CASRRAESWSLAEAFF,TGTGCCAGCAGGCGCGCCGAGTCATGGTCTTTGGCTGAAGCTTTCTTT,TRBV27,.,TRBJ1-1,16,.
CASRDRNYGYTF,TGTGCCAGCAGGGACAGGAACTATGGCTACACCTTC,TRBV6-1,.,TRBJ1-2,12,TRBD1
CASSYSRVGSSYEQYF,TGTGCCAGCAGTTACTCGAGAGTTGGCAGTTCCTACGAGCAGTACTTC,TRBV6-5,.,TRBJ2-7,16,.
CASSSRDRATGELFF,TGTGCCAGCAGTTCGCGGGACAGGGCGACCGGGGAGCTGTTTTTT,TRBV27,.,TRBJ2-2,15,TRBD1
CASSYGQGGDIQYF,TGTGCCAGCAGTTACGGACAGGGAGGGGACATTCAGTACTTC,TRBV27,.,TRBJ2-4,14,.
CSATTRHEQYF,TGCAGTGCTACAACTAGGCACGAGCAGTACTTC,TRBV20-1,.,TRBJ2-7,11,.
CASSLSTGANVLTF,TGCGCCAGCAGCTTGTCAACTGGGGCCAACGTCCTGACTTTC,TRBV5-1,.,TRBJ2-6,14,.
CASSLTPGGTYNEQFF,TGTGCCAGCAGCTTAACCCCAGGGGGTACCTACAATGAGCAGTTCTTC,TRBV7-3,.,TRBJ2-1,16,TRBD1
CASSRTGQGAVQYF,TGTGCCAGCAGCCGCACCGGACAGGGTGCTGTTCAGTACTTC,TRBV7-9,.,TRBJ2-4,14,TRBD1
CAWSRSSGNTIYF,TGTGCCTGGAGCAGGAGCTCTGGAAACACCATATATTTT,TRBV30,.,TRBJ1-3,13,.
CASSPRQGGTGETQYF,TGTGCCAGCAGCCCCCGCCAGGGGGGTACTGGGGAGACCCAGTACTTC,TRBV9,.,TRBJ2-5,16,.
CASTLIGKDNEQFF,TGTGCCAGCACCCTTATCGGGAAAGACAATGAGCAGTTCTTC,TRBV28,.,TRBJ2-1,14,.
CASSRQNSNQPQHF,TGTGCCAGTAGCCGACAGAATAGCAATCAGCCCCAGCATTTT,TRBV19,.,TRBJ1-5,14,.
CASSGTLGRSYNEQFF,TGTGCCAGCAGCGGGACATTGGGGCGTTCCTACAATGAGCAGTTCTTC,TRBV9,once,TRBJ2-1,16,.
CASSRTGGAFSGNTIYF,TGTGCCAGCAGTCGTACAGGGGGCGCATTCTCTGGAAACACCATATATTTT,TRBV28,few,TRBJ1-3,17,TRBD1
CASSLFGTLRNQPQHF,TGTGCCAGCAGTTTATTTGGGACACTGAGAAATCAGCCCCAGCATTTT,TRBV27,once,TRBJ1-5,16,.
CASGQGWNYGYTF,TGCGCCAGCGGTCAGGGTTGGAACTATGGCTACACCTTC,TRBV5-1,once,TRBJ1-2,13,.
CSAEGTGLGTDTQYF,TGCAGCGCTGAGGGAACGGGACTAGGGACAGATACGCAGTATTTT,TRBV29-1,.,TRBJ2-3,15,TRBD2
CASSHGQGRYSEAFF,TGTGCCAGCAGCCACGGACAGGGGCGGTATAGTGAAGCTTTCTTT,TRBV7-8,.,TRBJ1-1,15,TRBD1
CASRRGEGRQETQYF,TGTGCCAGCAGAAGGGGGGAGGGCCGACAAGAGACCCAGTACTTC,TRBV6-5,.,TRBJ2-5,15,.
CSVEMGPKDIQYF,TGCAGCGTTGAAATGGGGCCCAAGGACATTCAGTACTTC,TRBV29-1,.,TRBJ2-4,13,.
CASSLAGRGNNEQFF,TGTGCCAGCAGCTTAGCGGGCAGGGGAAACAATGAGCAGTTCTTC,TRBV7-2,.,TRBJ2-1,15,.
CASSFSRFYGYTF,TGTGCCAGCAGTTTCTCGCGGTTCTATGGCTACACCTTC,TRBV28,.,TRBJ1-2,13,.
CASRPSGSPYMNTQYF,TGTGCCAGCAGGCCTTCTGGGTCGCCATACATGAATACGCAGTATTTT,TRBV28,.,TRBJ2-3,16,.
CASSRENTEAFF,TGTGCCAGCAGCCGAGAGAACACTGAAGCTTTCTTT,TRBV7-9,.,TRBJ1-1,12,.
CAWQDRMNGYTF,TGTGCCTGGCAAGACAGGATGAACGGCTACACCTTC,TRBV30,.,TRBJ1-2,12,.
CASHRTLAGAGEQYF,TGTGCCAGCCATAGGACACTAGCGGGAGCTGGGGAGCAGTACTTC,TRBV6-6,.,TRBJ2-5,15,TRBD2
CASSTRATGVPNTGELFF,TGTGCCAGTAGTACCCGGGCAACAGGGGTCCCAAACACCGGGGAGCTGTTTTTT,TRBV19,once,TRBJ2-2,18,TRBD1
CASSARSGVSSYNEQFF,TGTGCCAGCAGCGCCAGATCGGGGGTTAGCTCCTACAATGAGCAGTTCTTC,TRBV7-2,.,TRBJ2-1,17,.